Listed here are 10 T cell receptor beta chains from one sample, sequenced in a study of cytomegalovirus exposure and HLA in healthy donors. PCR primers comprised 60 Vbeta and 13 Jbeta primers. Clones were sequenced by immunoSEQ multiplex PCR, and TCRdb holds only the in-frame ones, with some missing. The sample contains about 160,000 clones, roughly 80% of which appear only once. Sequenced: PBMCs. These receptors were taken from a male donor in good health and CMV-seropositive.

This chain joins TRBV7-2 and TRBJ1-6; 7 nucleotides line up with TRBD1. CDR3 length: 18 residues. Germline lookup yields CDR1 SGHTA and CDR2 FQGNSA. V lost 5 bases, J lost 5 bases, and 15 bases stayed unmatched. DNA of the CDR3: TGTGCCAGCAGCCAACGACAGGGTTTGGAAAGCGATAATTCACCCCTCCACTTT. Its translation is CASSQRQGLESDNSPLHF.

This rearrangement joins TRBV4-1 to TRBJ2-1; D might be TRBD2 (6 bases). The CDR3 runs 15 residues. V lost 6 bases to trimming and J lost 0 bases, with 12 bases between them. Germline V gene lookup returns CDR1 MGHRA and CDR2 YSYEKL. The CDR3 loop reads CASRMEGSSYNEQFF. The CDR3 DNA follows: TGCGCCAGCAGAATGGAGGGGAGCTCCTACAATGAGCAGTTCTTC.

The chain joins TRBV28 to TRBJ1-2, with D uncertain. V lost 6 bases and J lost 1, with 9 bases in between. The CDR3 contains 13 residues. CDR1 and CDR2 from the germline V gene are MDHEN and SYDVKM. The CDR3 DNA reads as TGTGCCAGCAGCCTGCAGGTTAACTATGGCTACACCTTC. Translation gives CASSLQVNYGYTF.

The chain links TRBV6-1 to TRBJ1-1, with D possibly being TRBD1 (5 bases). CDR1 is MNHNS and CDR2 is SASEGT in the germline V gene. V was cut by 5 bases and J by 2 bases, with 15 bases left in between. CDR3 length: 15 residues. The CDR3 DNA follows: TGTGCCAGCAGTCTTCAAGACAGCGCTAACACTGAAGCTTTCTTT. Amino acid sequence: CASSLQDSANTEAFF.

This chain joins TRBV28 and TRBJ2-7, with D possibly matching TRBD1 (5 bases). V was cut by 6 bases and J by 1 base, with 13 bases left in between. The V gene's germline CDR1 is MDHEN and CDR2 SYDVKM. The CDR3 has 14 amino acids. The CDR3 protein is CASSFSQDSYEQYF. CDR3 bases: TGTGCCAGCAGCTTCTCACAGGATTCCTACGAGCAGTACTTC.

This clone was detected a few times. The junction differs from germline at one of its ends, possibly a read error. The rearrangement links TRBV27 to TRBJ2-4, with D maybe TRBD2 (6 bases). This CDR3 comprises 12 residues. Germline V lookup: CDR1 MNHEY, CDR2 SMNVEV (reference sequence). The CDR3 here is CASRGRENSQYF. The CDR3 region has the DNA TGTGCCAGCAGGGGGCGGGAAAACAGTCAGTACTTC.

The chain couples TRBV20-1 to TRBJ2-7; D is undetermined. The CDR3 totals 8 residues. Germline values: CDR1 DFQATT, CDR2 SNEGSKA (reference sequence). The V end lost 7 bases, the J end lost 5 bases, and 3 bases lay between the germline ends. The CDR3 sequence: CSVNEQYF. Here the CDR3 DNA reads TGCAGTGTTAACGAGCAGTACTTC.

The rearrangement links TRBV7-9 to TRBJ2-2; 10 nucleotides match TRBD2. The junction had 3 bases not matched to a gene; V was cut back by 4 bases and J by 1 base. This CDR3 is 16 amino acids long. Germline V gives CDR1 SEHNR, CDR2 FQNEAQ (reference sequence). For the CDR3, the DNA is TGTGCCAGCAGCTCGGGACTAGCGATGAACACCGGGGAGCTGTTTTTT. Protein sequence: CASSSGLAMNTGELFF.

The J gene is TRBJ1-1, the V gene TRBV7-2; D is possibly TRBD1 (5 bases). The CDR3 extends over 15 amino acids. Trimming took off 4 bases at V and 1 base at J, with 13 bases between the two ends. The germline V gene encodes CDR1 SGHTA and CDR2 FQGNSA. Here the CDR3 reads CASSSAGGGNTEAFF. The CDR3 DNA reads as TGTGCCAGCAGCTCCGCCGGGGGGGGGAACACTGAAGCTTTCTTT.

This clone was seen only a few times. This rearrangement joins TRBV9 to TRBJ2-7; 9 positions match TRBD1. The CDR3 totals 15 residues. V was pared by 3 bases and J by 2 bases, with 6 bases of the junction left unmatched. CDR1 is SGDLS, CDR2 YYNGEE, per germline. This CDR3 is CASSADRGATYEQYF. The CDR3 bases are TGTGCCAGCAGCGCAGACAGGGGGGCTACCTACGAGCAGTACTTC. The variable domain in full, with the rest retrieved from reference TRBV9 and TRBJ2-7, is DSGVTQTPKHLITATGQRVTLRCSPRSGDLSVYWYQQSLDQGLQFLIQYYNGEERAKGNILERFSAQQFPDLHSELNLSSLELGDSALYFCASSADRGATYEQYFGPGTRLTVT.